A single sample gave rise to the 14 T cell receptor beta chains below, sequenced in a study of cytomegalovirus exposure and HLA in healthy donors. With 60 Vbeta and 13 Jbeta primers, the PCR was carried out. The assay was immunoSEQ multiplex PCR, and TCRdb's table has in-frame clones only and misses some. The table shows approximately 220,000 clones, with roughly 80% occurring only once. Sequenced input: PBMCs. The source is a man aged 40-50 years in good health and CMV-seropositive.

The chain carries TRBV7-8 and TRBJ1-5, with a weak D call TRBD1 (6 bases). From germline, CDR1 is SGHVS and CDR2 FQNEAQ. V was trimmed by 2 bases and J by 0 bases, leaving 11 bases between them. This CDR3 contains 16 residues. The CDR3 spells CASSLRPGDSNQPQHF. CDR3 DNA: TGTGCCAGCAGCTTAAGACCAGGGGATAGCAATCAGCCCCAGCATTTT.

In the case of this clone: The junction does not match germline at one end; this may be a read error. In DNA, the CDR3 is TGTGCTAGCATCGTATACTGCAGGGGGCCTAGGGACACCATATATTTT. Translation: CASIVYCRGPRDTIYF. The chain employs TRBV7-7 and TRBJ1-3; 8 bases agree with TRBD1. Germline assignment: CDR1 SSHAT and CDR2 FNYEAQ (reference sequence). There are 16 residues in the CDR3.

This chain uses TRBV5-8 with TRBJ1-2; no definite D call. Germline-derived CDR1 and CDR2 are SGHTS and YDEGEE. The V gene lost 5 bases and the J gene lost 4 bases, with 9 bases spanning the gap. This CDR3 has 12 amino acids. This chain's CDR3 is CASREGGYGYTF. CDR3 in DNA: TGTGCCAGCAGGGAAGGAGGCTATGGCTACACCTTC.

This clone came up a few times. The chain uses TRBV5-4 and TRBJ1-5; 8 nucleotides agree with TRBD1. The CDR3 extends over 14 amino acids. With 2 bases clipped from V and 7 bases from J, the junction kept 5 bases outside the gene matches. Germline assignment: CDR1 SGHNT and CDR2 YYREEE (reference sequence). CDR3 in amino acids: CASSFSGGGQPQHF. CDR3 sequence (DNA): TGTGCCAGCAGCTTCTCAGGGGGCGGACAGCCCCAGCATTTT.

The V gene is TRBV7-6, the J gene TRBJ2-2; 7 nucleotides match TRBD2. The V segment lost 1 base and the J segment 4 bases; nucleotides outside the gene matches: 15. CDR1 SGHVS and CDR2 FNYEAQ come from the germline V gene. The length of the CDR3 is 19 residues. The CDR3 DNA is TGTGCCAGCAGCTTAGTGACGGTGGAGCTAGCGGTCCCCACCGGGGAGCTGTTTTTT. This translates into CASSLVTVELAVPTGELFF.

The CDR3 sequence is CASSLERNAEAFF. The CDR3 nucleotides are TGCGCCAGCAGCTTGGAGAGAAACGCTGAAGCTTTCTTT. The J gene is TRBJ1-1, the V gene TRBV5-1; D gene uncertain. The CDR3 runs 13 residues. The germline V gene encodes CDR1 SGHRS and CDR2 YFSETQ. Between the trimmed V and J ends, which lost 0 bases and 6 bases, there was a span of 9 bases.

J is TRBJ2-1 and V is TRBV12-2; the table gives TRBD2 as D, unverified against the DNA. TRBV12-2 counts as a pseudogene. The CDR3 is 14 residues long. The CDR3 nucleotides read TGTGCAAGTCGCTTAGCGTCTCCTAGATATGAGCAGTTCTTC. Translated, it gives CASRLASPRYEQFF.

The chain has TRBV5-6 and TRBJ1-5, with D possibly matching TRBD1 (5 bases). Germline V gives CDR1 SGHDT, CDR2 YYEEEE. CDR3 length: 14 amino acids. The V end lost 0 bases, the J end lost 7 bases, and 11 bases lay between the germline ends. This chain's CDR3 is CASSLGLPGQPQHF. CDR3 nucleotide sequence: TGTGCCAGCAGCTTGGGGCTGCCAGGGCAGCCCCAGCATTTT.

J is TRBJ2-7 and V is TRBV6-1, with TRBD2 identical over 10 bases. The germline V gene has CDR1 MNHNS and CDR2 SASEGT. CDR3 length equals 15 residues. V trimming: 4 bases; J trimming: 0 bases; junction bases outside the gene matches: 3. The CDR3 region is CASSVAGGSSYEQYF. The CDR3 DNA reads TGTGCCAGCAGTGTAGCGGGAGGATCCTCCTACGAGCAGTACTTC.

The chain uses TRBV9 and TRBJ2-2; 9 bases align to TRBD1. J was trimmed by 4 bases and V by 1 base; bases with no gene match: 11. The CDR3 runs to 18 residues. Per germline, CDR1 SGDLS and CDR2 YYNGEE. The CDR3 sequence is CASSVFSGPGQGTGELFF. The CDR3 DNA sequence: TGTGCCAGCAGCGTATTTTCTGGACCGGGACAGGGCACCGGGGAGCTGTTTTTT.

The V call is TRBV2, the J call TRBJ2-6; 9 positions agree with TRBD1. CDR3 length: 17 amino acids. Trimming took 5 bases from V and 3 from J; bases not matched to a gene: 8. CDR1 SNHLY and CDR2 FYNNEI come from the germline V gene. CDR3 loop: CASSLQGARGGANVLTF. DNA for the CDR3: TGTGCCAGCAGTCTACAGGGGGCGAGAGGTGGGGCCAACGTCCTGACTTTC.

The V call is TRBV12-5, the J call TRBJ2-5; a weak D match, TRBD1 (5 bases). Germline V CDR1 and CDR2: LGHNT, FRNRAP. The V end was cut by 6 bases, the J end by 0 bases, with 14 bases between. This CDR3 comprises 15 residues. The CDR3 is CASGQGDSNQETQYF. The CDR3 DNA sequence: TGTGCTAGTGGACAAGGGGATTCTAACCAAGAGACCCAGTACTTC.

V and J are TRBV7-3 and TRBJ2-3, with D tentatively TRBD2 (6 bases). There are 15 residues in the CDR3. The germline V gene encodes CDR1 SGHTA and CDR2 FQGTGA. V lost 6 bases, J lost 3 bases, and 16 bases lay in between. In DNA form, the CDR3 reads TGTGCCAGCAGGCAGTCTGCGGGAATAACAGATACGCAGTATTTT. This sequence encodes CASRQSAGITDTQYF.

The CDR3 loop reads CASSLAVPGKQREQYV. In DNA form, the CDR3 reads TGTGCCAGCAGTTTGGCCGTACCGGGGAAACAGAGGGAGCAGTACGTC. This chain connects TRBV6-6 to TRBJ2-7, with D perhaps TRBD2 (5 bases). The V gene lost 4 bases and the J gene lost 7 bases, with 23 bases spanning the gap. Germline V CDR1 and CDR2: MNHNY, SVGAGI (reference sequence). The CDR3 sequence is 16 residues long.